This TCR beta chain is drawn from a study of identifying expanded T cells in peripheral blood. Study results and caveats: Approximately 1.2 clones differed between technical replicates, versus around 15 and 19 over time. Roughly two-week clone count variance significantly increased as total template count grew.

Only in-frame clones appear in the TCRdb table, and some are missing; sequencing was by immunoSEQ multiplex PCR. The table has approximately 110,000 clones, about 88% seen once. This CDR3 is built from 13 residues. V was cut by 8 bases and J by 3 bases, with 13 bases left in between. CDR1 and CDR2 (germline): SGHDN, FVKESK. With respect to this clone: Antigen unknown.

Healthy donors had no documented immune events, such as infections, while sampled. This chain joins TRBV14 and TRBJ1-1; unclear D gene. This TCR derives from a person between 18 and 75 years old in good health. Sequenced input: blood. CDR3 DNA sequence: TGTGCCAGCTCGTGGGGAGAGGACACTGAAGCTTTCTTT. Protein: CASSWGEDTEAFF.